The 26 T cell receptor beta chains presented below share a single source sample, sequenced in a study of Ad26.COV2.S vaccination and SARS-CoV-2 variants (dated by TCRdb to the early 2020s). The library was made by the immunoSEQ multiplex PCR assay. Here the immuneACCESS table is served through TCRdb, limited to in-frame sequences with V and J called. Missing clones are a known gap in these copies; in checked studies unresolved V genes cover under half, and the rest lacks a known reason. Counted in this sample were 180,000 or so clones; roughly 89% of them appeared once. Jointly, the top ten make up 5.9% of the sample. This specimen's time point label, interpreted: individuals recovered from natural SARS-CoV-2 infection. The starting material was peripheral blood, obtained after recovery from COVID-19. These receptors came from a human donor who had recovered from COVID-19.

The genes are TRBV15 and TRBJ1-2; D call uncertain. This CDR3 is built from 13 residues. CDR1 LNHNV and CDR2 YYDKDF come from the germline V gene (reference sequence). Trimming shortened V by 0 bases and J by 9 bases, and 11 bases separated the two germline ends. In DNA, the CDR3 is TGTGCCACCAGCAGAGAGGAGGGAGATCGCTACACCTTC. Its translation: CATSREEGDRYTF.

This sequence joins TRBV19 and TRBJ2-1; 9 bases agree with TRBD1. Trimming took 6 bases from V and 8 from J; bases not matched to a gene: 5. Germline loops: CDR1 LNHDA, CDR2 SQIVND (reference sequence). CDR3 length: 13 residues. In DNA form, the CDR3 reads TGTGCCAGTAGCAAACAGGGGGCTTATGAGCAGTTCTTC. It codes for CASSKQGAYEQFF.

The chain has TRBV5-4 and TRBJ2-1; no firm D call. The CDR3 loop spans 15 amino acids. The ends were cut back, 0 bases at V and 2 bases at J, with 9 bases in the middle. Germline values: CDR1 SGHNT, CDR2 YYREEE (reference sequence). DNA of the CDR3: TGTGCCAGCAGCTTGGCTTCAGCGACCTACAATGAGCAGTTCTTC. Protein sequence: CASSLASATYNEQFF.

The CDR3 coding sequence is TGTGCCAGCAGTGAAGGTACTAGCAGTGGCAATGAGCAGTTCTTC. Amino acid sequence: CASSEGTSSGNEQFF. The chain joins TRBV6-1 to TRBJ2-1; maybe TRBD2 (6 bases). The germline CDR1 and CDR2 sequences are MNHNS and SASEGT. The CDR3 is 15 residues long. Trimming stripped 1 base from V and 6 bases from J, with 13 bases between.

This clone has only one observation. The V call is TRBV2, the J call TRBJ1-2; TRBD1 matches at 10 bases. The ends lost 4 bases at V and 8 bases at J; junction bases unmatched: 10. Germline CDR1 and CDR2: SNHLY and FYNNEI. The CDR3 totals 15 residues. CDR3 residues: CASSVTGTGAVGYTF. In nucleotides, the CDR3 is TGTGCCAGCAGTGTCACCGGGACAGGGGCTGTGGGCTACACCTTC.

The CDR3: CASSDGGQAEKLFF. CDR3 nucleotides: TGTGCCAGCAGTGATGGGGGTCAGGCTGAAAAACTGTTTTTT. The chain has TRBV6-1 and TRBJ1-4; tentatively, D is TRBD1 (5 bases). The V gene lost 3 bases and the J gene lost 7 bases, with 12 bases spanning the gap. There are 14 residues in the CDR3. Germline V gene sequence: CDR1 MNHNS, CDR2 SASEGT.

The chain recombines TRBV7-3 with TRBJ2-7; D tentatively fits TRBD1 or TRBD2 (5 bases each). Germline V CDR1 and CDR2: SGHTA, FQGTGA. The CDR3 has 16 residues. V lost 1 base and J lost 3, with 16 bases in between. For the CDR3, the DNA is TGTGCCAGCAGCTTAATGCCGGGGCAGGGAAGCTACGAGCAGTACTTC. Protein product: CASSLMPGQGSYEQYF.

V gene TRBV20-1 combines with J gene TRBJ2-1; D not resolved. The germline V and J ends were trimmed by 4 bases and 10 bases, with 5 bases remaining between them. Germline V lookup: CDR1 DFQATT, CDR2 SNEGSKA (reference sequence). The CDR3 is 9 residues long. DNA of the CDR3: TGCAGTGCTAATAGAGAGCAGTTCTTC. Amino acid sequence: CSANREQFF.

The CDR3 sequence is CASWGVGTGNSPLHF. The CDR3 DNA reads as TGTGCCAGCTGGGGGGTGGGCACTGGGAATTCACCCCTCCACTTT. The chain combines TRBV28 with TRBJ1-6; D is perhaps TRBD1 (5 bases). CDR1 and CDR2 from the germline V gene are MDHEN and SYDVKM. This CDR3 has 15 amino acids. V lost 8 bases to trimming and J lost 7 bases, with 18 bases between them.

The rearrangement uses TRBV5-1 and TRBJ2-3; no reliable D call. CDR3 size: 14 residues. V was clipped by 5 bases and J by 2 bases, with 12 bases between them. Germline-derived CDR1 and CDR2 are SGHRS and YFSETQ. CDR3 region: CASRLVWVTDTQYF. CDR3 in DNA: TGCGCCAGCAGGCTAGTGTGGGTCACAGATACGCAGTATTTT. Drawing the rest from reference TRBV5-1 and TRBJ2-3, the complete variable domain is KAGVTQTPRYLIKTRGQQVTLSCSPISGHRSVSWYQQTPGQGLQFLFEYFSETQRNKGNFPGRFSGRQFSNSRSEMNVSTLELGDSALYLCASRLVWVTDTQYFGPGTRLTVL.

The chain links TRBV9 to TRBJ2-4, with unresolved D. Trimming removed 0 bases from V and 3 bases from J, with 13 bases in between. The germline V gene encodes CDR1 SGDLS and CDR2 YYNGEE. The CDR3 has 16 amino acids. CDR3 sequence reads: CASSVGGSPDKNIQYF. The CDR3 coding sequence is TGTGCCAGCAGCGTAGGGGGTTCCCCCGACAAAAACATTCAGTACTTC.

The genes are TRBV5-6 and TRBJ2-3; no clear D. Trimming stripped 1 base from V and 1 base from J, with 10 bases between. Germline CDR1 SGHDT, CDR2 YYEEEE. The CDR3 sequence is 15 residues long. CDR3 amino acids: CASSLLGWGTDTQYF. The CDR3 DNA reads as TGTGCCAGCAGCTTGCTAGGCTGGGGCACAGATACGCAGTATTTT.

CDR3 sequence (DNA): TGTGCCAGTAGCTGGGGGGGTCGGAGCAATCAGCCCCAGCATTTT. It codes for CASSWGGRSNQPQHF. The V call is TRBV19, the J call TRBJ1-5; possible D gene TRBD1, 5 bases. The CDR3 has 15 residues. Trimming pared 6 bases from V and 1 base from J, leaving 13 bases between. Germline V gene data show CDR1 as LNHDA and CDR2 as SQIVND (reference sequence). Based on the CDR3 plus reference TRBV19 and TRBJ1-5, the full variable domain is DGGITQSPKYLFRKEGQNVTLSCEQNLNHDAMYWYRQDPGQGLRLIYYSQIVNDFQKGDIAEGYSVSREKKESFPLTVTSAQKNPTAFYLCASSWGGRSNQPQHFGDGTRLSIL.

The chain uses TRBV2 and TRBJ1-5, with 8 bases matching TRBD1. The germline V gene encodes CDR1 SNHLY and CDR2 FYNNEI. Germline trimming cut 6 bases from V and 1 base from J; bases unmatched to any gene: 5. This CDR3 contains 15 residues. The CDR3 spells CASSLRQGSNQPQHF. The CDR3 DNA sequence: TGTGCCAGCAGCCTGAGACAGGGGAGCAATCAGCCCCAGCATTTT. The entire variable domain, with the rest obtained from reference TRBV2 and TRBJ1-5, is as follows: EPEVTQTPSHQVTQMGQEVILRCVPISNHLYFYWYRQILGQKVEFLVSFYNNEISEKSEIFDDQFSVERPDGSNFTLKIRSTKLEDSAMYFCASSLRQGSNQPQHFGDGTRLSIL.

The V call is TRBV7-9, the J call TRBJ2-7, with D hard to call. Trimming cost V 3 bases and J 1 base, with 19 bases left between them. The germline V gene has CDR1 SEHNR and CDR2 FQNEAQ (reference sequence). The CDR3 is 17 residues long. CDR3 protein: CASSFALQAAQSYEQYF. The DNA for the CDR3 is TGTGCCAGCAGCTTCGCCCTTCAGGCCGCCCAATCCTACGAGCAGTACTTC.

This chain links TRBV7-9 with TRBJ2-5; 11 bases are a match to TRBD2. The V gene end was trimmed by 4 bases and the J gene end by 4 bases; junction bases not matched to a gene: 5. Germline CDR1 SEHNR, CDR2 FQNEAQ (reference sequence). The CDR3 has 15 amino acids. The CDR3 is CASSSIAGGLETQYF. The CDR3 region has the DNA TGTGCCAGCAGCTCCATAGCGGGGGGGCTAGAGACCCAGTACTTC. The whole variable domain, remainder taken from reference TRBV7-9 and TRBJ2-5, is DTGVSQNPRHKITKRGQNVTFRCDPISEHNRLYWYRQTLGQGPEFLTYFQNEAQLEKSRLLSDRFSAERPKGSFSTLEIQRTEQGDSAMYLCASSSIAGGLETQYFGPGTRLLVL.

The chain has TRBV10-2 and TRBJ2-7; a possible D gene is TRBD1 (5 bases). Germline CDR1 is WSHSY and CDR2 is SAAADI. V was cut by 10 bases and J by 4 bases, with 11 bases left in between. This CDR3 comprises 11 residues. Written as DNA, the CDR3 is TGCGCCACGACAGACTCGTACGAGCAGTACTTC. The encoded protein is CATTDSYEQYF.

V usage is TRBV5-1 and J usage is TRBJ2-1; no firm D call. The germline gives CDR1 SGHRS, CDR2 YFSETQ. The germline V and J ends were trimmed by 0 bases and 0 bases, with 10 bases remaining between them. This CDR3 region has 16 residues. CDR3 amino acids: CASSLAAVSSYNEQFF. The DNA for the CDR3 is TGCGCCAGCAGCTTGGCGGCTGTGAGCTCCTACAATGAGCAGTTCTTC.

V is TRBV25-1 and J is TRBJ1-1, with a tentative D call TRBD1 (6 bases). The V gene's germline CDR1 is MGHDK and CDR2 SYGVNS. The CDR3 sequence is 13 residues long. Trimming pared 10 bases from V and 0 bases from J, leaving 12 bases between. CDR3 sequence (DNA): TGTGCCACCAACAGGGAGATGAACACTGAAGCTTTCTTT. Protein product: CATNREMNTEAFF.

This chain joins TRBV10-2 and TRBJ2-2; D is undetermined. This CDR3 region has 12 residues. The ends were cut back, 6 bases at V and 1 base at J, with 3 bases in the middle. Germline CDR1 WSHSY, CDR2 SAAADI. CDR3 sequence: CASRRNTGELFF. CDR3 nucleotide sequence: TGCGCCAGCAGAAGGAACACCGGGGAGCTGTTTTTT.

The chain has TRBV14 and TRBJ1-2; tentative D call: TRBD1 (5 bases). Germline values: CDR1 SGHDN, CDR2 FVKESK. V was cut by 1 base and J by 8 bases, with 20 bases left in between. The CDR3 contains 16 residues. Written as DNA, the CDR3 is TGTGCCAGCAGCCAAGGAGGAATAGGGGTCCGGCGGGGCTACACCTTC. Translation: CASSQGGIGVRRGYTF.

V gene TRBV29-1 combines with J gene TRBJ2-5; D remains unclear. Germline V gene data show CDR1 as SQVTM and CDR2 as ANQGSEA. The V end was cut by 2 bases, the J end by 2 bases, with 9 bases between. CDR3 length equals 13 residues. The CDR3 DNA sequence: TGCAGCGTTGAATCCCAGACACAAGAGACCCAGTACTTC. It codes for CSVESQTQETQYF.

This chain uses TRBV7-9 with TRBJ2-4; D is undetermined. This CDR3 comprises 18 residues. Germline V gene data show CDR1 as SEHNR and CDR2 as FQNEAQ (reference sequence). V shed 1 base and J shed 0 bases, with 16 bases lying between them. The CDR3 loop reads CASSLGPTNLVAKNIQYF. As DNA, the CDR3 is TGTGCCAGCAGCTTAGGGCCGACAAACTTGGTAGCCAAAAACATTCAGTACTTC.

The chain joins TRBV5-1 to TRBJ1-3; 8 positions match TRBD1. The CDR3 runs to 13 residues. Germline V lookup: CDR1 SGHRS, CDR2 YFSETQ. CDR3 coding DNA: TGCGCTAAGACAGGGGCTACTGGAAACACCATATATTTT. Translation: CAKTGATGNTIYF.

The V gene is TRBV4-2, the J gene TRBJ2-3; weak D call: TRBD2 (5 bases). Per the germline V gene, CDR1 is LGHNA and CDR2 is YNFKEQ. V gave up 0 bases and J gave up 12 bases, with 13 bases separating them. The CDR3 consists of 13 residues. CDR3 coding DNA: TGTGCCAGCAGCCAAGATCTTGGGCTAGCTCAGTATTTT. Its translation: CASSQDLGLAQYF.

This clone has a single count. The gene calls are TRBV7-2 and TRBJ2-1, with D possibly being TRBD2 (6 bases). CDR1 and CDR2 from the germline V gene are SGHTA and FQGNSA. V lost 0 bases, J lost 3 bases, and 9 bases lay in between. The CDR3 is made up of 15 amino acids. The CDR3 DNA reads TGTGCCAGCAGCTTAGCCCGGGACTTCTACAATGAGCAGTTCTTC. Its protein product is CASSLARDFYNEQFF.